This T cell receptor (beta chain) originates from a study of CD8+CD57+ T cells in acquired aplastic anemia. Study context: On average, sorted CD4+ and CD8+ cells gave 3.2 ug of DNA. General study results and limits: Sharing between patients and controls was observed for about 27 CD8+ CDR3 sequences. Researchers reported that CD8+ Simpson's diversity was not significantly different in patients versus controls.

There are many counts of this clonotype. The antigen remains undetermined. The template for TCR beta VDJ and CDR3 sequence profiling was genomic DNA. TCRdb independently ran MiXCR on the reads; one entry per CDR3 protein. The sample contains about 80,000 distinct CDR3 sequences, around 42% of which appear only once. The sample comprised sorted CD4+, CD8+, or CD8+CD57+ T cells (not recorded which) from PBMCs. The sequence derives from a human donor in good health, serving as a control.

This CDR3 is CASSEYLTGGNYGYTF. Written as DNA, the CDR3 is TGCGCCAGCAGTGAATATCTTACAGGTGGTAACTATGGCTACACCTTC. V is TRBV10-2 and J is TRBJ1-2; D is perhaps TRBD1 (5 bases). The CDR3 length is 16 residues. Trimming shortened V by 3 bases and J by 1 base, and 15 bases separated the two germline ends. Germline V CDR1 and CDR2: WSHSY, SAAADI.